This paragraph reports one T cell receptor beta chain. Its specificity is not known. The germline gene is not matched at one end of the junction; a read error may be the cause. General study findings and limits: The TCR gene usage of tumor memory CD4+ T cells clustered together with blood and lymph node memory CD4+ cells and with lymph node naive CD4+ cells. Greatest tumor Treg TCR overlap was with tumor naive CD4+ cells.

The CDR3 sequence is 11 residues long. Germline V lookup: CDR1 SGHRS, CDR2 YFSETQ. Using its own MiXCR run on the 5' RACE reads, TCRdb lists one record per CDR3 protein. The repertoire holds approximately 53,000 distinct CDR3 sequences, with more than 25% as singletons. This TCR was recovered from a female donor with breast cancer. Sequencing was done on a sample of tumor-infiltrating memory CD4+ T cells sorted from the breast tumor. Subset reported: memory CD4+ T cells, CD4+CD45RO+CD25-. The chain combines TRBV5-1 with TRBJ2-2; TRBD1 is a possible D gene (6 bases). The chain's CDR3 is CASSFKGELCF. The CDR3 DNA follows: TGCGCCAGCAGTTTCAAGGGGGAGCTGTGTTTT. The complete variable domain, with remaining parts taken from reference TRBV5-1 and TRBJ2-2, reads KAGVTQTPRYLIKTRGQQVTLSCSPISGHRSVSWYQQTPGQGLQFLFEYFSETQRNKGNFPGRFSGRQFSNSRSEMNVSTLELGDSALYLCASSFKGELCFGEGSRLTVL.